This TCR beta chain was sequenced in a study of T cell responses to AZD1222 COVID-19 vaccine. Trimming took 1 base from V and 5 from J; bases not matched to a gene: 11. CDR1 GTSNPN and CDR2 SVGIG come from the germline V gene (reference sequence). The CDR3 length is 16 residues. Assay: immunoSEQ multiplex PCR; the TCRdb copy retains only in-frame clones and omits some. The repertoire has 130,000 or so clones, 80% to 90% of them found once; the top ten carry around 3.3%. As regards this clone: Its antigen remains unidentified.

Study-level points and caveats: Most donors were white British, females outnumbered males, and clonal diversity was possibly underestimated. Recipients of two AZD1222 doses showed rising Spike-specific TCR breadth and depth.

Here the sequenced sample was peripheral blood, taken on day 0 of AZD1222 vaccination. The rearrangement links TRBV30 to TRBJ2-3, with 8 bases matching TRBD1. The sequence was collected from an adult in good health. CDR3 sequence reads: CAWSAGGGELRDTQYF. For the CDR3, the DNA is TGTGCCTGGAGTGCAGGGGGCGGTGAGCTCAGAGATACGCAGTATTTT.